The present T cell receptor (beta chain) was sequenced within a study of blood T cells in healthy people across ages (dated by TCRdb to the mid-2010s). At the level of the whole study: In model experiments, roughly one uniquely barcoded TCR beta cDNA molecule per two T cells was captured by template switching. To avoid experimental bias, donors of different ages were distributed randomly across sequencing lanes. Using the same blood draw, the study looked at two additional independent replicas of 1 million unique cDNA reads for two donors, one aged 18 to 29 and the other aged 80 or older. The donors were split into four age groups: young (average around 15 years), middle-aged (roughly 39), aged (about 62) and long-lived (under 90). Age-related changes in TCR beta repertoire diversity were measured in the study by deep sequencing normalized with unique cDNA molecular identifiers.

The germline V gene sets CDR1 to MNHEY and CDR2 to SVGEGT. The CDR3, from cysteine to phenylalanine, totals 14 residues. The sequence is cut down to CDR3 DNA, 42 bases in frame from base 1. Donors were a few dozen systemically healthy Caucasian individuals from Russia aged roughly 6 to 100 years. Each donor gave ten milliliters of peripheral blood, drawn into EDTA-treated Vacutainer tubes. Ficoll-Paque density-gradient centrifugation was used to isolate PBMCs, with at least 7 million obtained per sample. Trizol reagent was used to extract total RNA from PBMCs, with at least 5 micrograms per sample. For every donor, an aliquot of PBMCs went through flow cytometry to measure the percentages of naive CD45RAhigh/CD27high T cells. Libraries were made using 5' RACE. The listed sequencing device is Illumina HiSeq 2500. A second about 7 to 11 cycle PCR used a sample-barcoded 5' primer and a J-beta primer mix. Each TCR beta cDNA molecule received a unique molecular identifier from a template-switch 5' adaptor carrying 12 random nucleotides. Each sample yielded at least 2.5 million CDR3-containing paired-end reads. All of the RNA was converted into first-strand cDNA using the Mint cDNA synthesis kit, with a TRBC-specific oligonucleotide serving as the primer. After uracil-DNA glycosylase treatment, a first 18-cycle PCR used universal primers M1SS and BC2_uni_R on all cDNA. The authors processed their data as follows. For normalization, 1 million high-quality reads were randomly selected from each sample, with every read carrying a distinct molecular identifier. Reads with shared molecular identifiers were discarded instead of being binned into consensus sequences. MiTCR, with a Q25 quality threshold and the strictest error-elimination algorithm, was used for CDR3 identification, clonotype clustering and error correction. A nonparametric unseen species model using Euler transformation provided a lower-bound estimate of total TCR beta diversity. Through fastp at Q25 and MiXCR, TCRdb rebuilt clones from the public reads, retaining in-frame beta chains. Records with the same CDR3 protein are collapsed into one entry carrying the most frequent genes and DNA. What appears here as the V and J calls and clone size reflects TCRdb's work, not the paper's. The sample table records more than 550,000 distinct CDR3 sequences; around a fifth of these occur just once. In total, the top ten clones hold less than 25% of the sample.

To note about this clonotype: Its antigen is not yet known. No base-level quality is on record; no much larger clone is a single base apart.

General study outcomes and caveats: Conclusive comparison of naive and antigen-experienced compartments was prevented by the profiling of bulk unsorted PBMCs. As age increased, observed TCR beta diversity per million T cells dropped in a roughly linear way, and a significant reduction was already evident by age 40. Observed TCR beta diversity correlated strongly with the percentage of naive T cells measured by flow cytometry. Donor CMV infection status was unknown, potentially confounding age-related changes in expanded clonotypes. Compared with the aged group, more naive CD4+ T cells, fewer expanded clones and increased TCR diversity were shown by the long-lived group, suggesting age selection. Total diversity estimates from one million sequenced T cells were considered lower bounds and underestimates.

In this chain, TRBV6-2 or TRBV6-3 is recombined with TRBJ2-7; no confident D gene assignment can be made. The end of the DNA fits TRBJ2-1 better, so the J call may be wrong. The TCR was taken from a man between 65 and 79 years old in good health. The specimen sequenced was blood. The nucleotide sequence reads TGTGCCAGCAGTTACCAGCCTAGTGCCAATGAGCAGTTCTTC. Translated, it gives CASSYQPSANEQFF.